These T cell receptor beta chains were read from a single sample in a study of cytomegalovirus exposure and HLA in healthy donors. Generated by immunoSEQ multiplex PCR, the TCRdb table keeps only in-frame clones and is missing some. Seen here are roughly 200,000 clones, around 88% observed once, and the top ten hold around 1%. Sequenced sample: PBMCs. The receptors stem from a woman aged 18-29 years in good health and CMV-seronegative. Both conserved end residues are part of each CDR3. A D gene is named only where the DNA matches it firmly. Not all rows give a size; the values are once, few, many and, for expanded clones, a class.

j_call v_call clone_size d_call cdr3_nt cdr3_aa
TRBJ2-7 TRBV11-2 once . TGTGCCAGCAGCCGTTTTACGAGGGAGCAGTACTTC CASSRFTREQYF
TRBJ2-7 TRBV10-1 once TRBD2 TGCGCCAGCAGTGAAGGAAGCGGGGGGGTCAACGAGCAGTACTTC CASSEGSGGVNEQYF
TRBJ1-4 TRBV18 . . TGTGCCAGCTCACCACCCGGGAATAATGAAAAACTGTTTTTT CASSPPGNNEKLFF
TRBJ2-1 TRBV27 . . TGTGCCAGCAGCCCTAGTTTCTACAATGAGCAGTTCTTC CASSPSFYNEQFF
TRBJ1-4 TRBV9 once . TGTGCCAGCAGCGTAGGGGGAGGGGCAACTAATGAAAAACTGTTTTTT CASSVGGGATNEKLFF
TRBJ2-1 TRBV11-2 few . TGTGCCAGCAGCCTTCAGCGGGAGCAGTTCTTC CASSLQREQFF
TRBJ2-1 TRBV6-1 few . TGTGCCAGCACCCAAACCGGGGGTTACAATGAGCAGTTCTTC CASTQTGGYNEQFF
TRBJ2-5 TRBV27 . . TGTGCCAGCAGTTTATTGGCAGGGGCTGCCCAGTACTTC CASSLLAGAAQYF
TRBJ1-1 TRBV7-8 . . TGTGCCAGCAGCCTAGTCGGGGGGGGGCGCGCTGAAGCTTTCTTT CASSLVGGGRAEAFF
TRBJ2-5 TRBV9 . TRBD2 TGTGCCAGCAGCGCCTACAGCGGGAAAGAGACCCAGTACTTC CASSAYSGKETQYF
TRBJ1-2 TRBV5-4 . TRBD1 TGTGCCAGCAGCGGGAACCGACAGGGAGACTATGGCTACACCTTC CASSGNRQGDYGYTF
TRBJ2-3 TRBV19 . TRBD2 TGTGCCAGTAGAATTAGCGGGAGGGCTGAAGATACGCAGTATTTT CASRISGRAEDTQYF
TRBJ1-5 TRBV19 . TRBD1 TGTGCCAGTAGCCCCGACAGGGCCTTAAATCAGCCCCAGCATTTT CASSPDRALNQPQHF
TRBJ1-2 TRBV27 . TRBD1 TGTGCCAGCAGACCAGGGGGCGCCAGGTATGGCTACACCTTC CASRPGGARYGYTF
TRBJ1-2 TRBV7-9 . TRBD1 TGTGCCAGCAGCTCCGGCAACAGGGGGAACTATGGCTACACCTTC CASSSGNRGNYGYTF
TRBJ2-7 TRBV25-1 once . TGTGCCAGCAGTGAATATTCCCAAAACCTATACGAGCAGTACTTC CASSEYSQNLYEQYF
TRBJ1-4 TRBV28 . TRBD1 TGTGCCAGCAGTTTTCGCGGGACAGGTGGTAATGAAAAACTGTTTTTT CASSFRGTGGNEKLFF
TRBJ2-7 TRBV18 . . TGTGCCAGCTCATCCAGGGCCGACGAGCAGTACTTC CASSSRADEQYF
TRBJ1-4 TRBV5-4 once TRBD1 TGTGCCAGCAGCCTGGACAGGGTTAATGAAAAACTGTTTTTT CASSLDRVNEKLFF
TRBJ1-2 TRBV29-1 . . TGCAGCGTTGTAGCAACAGGGTTCTATGGCTACACCTTC CSVVATGFYGYTF
TRBJ2-7 TRBV5-1 . TRBD1 TGCGCCAGCAGCTTGGCCGGGGACAGCTACGAGCAGTACTTC CASSLAGDSYEQYF
TRBJ2-5 TRBV5-1 once TRBD2 TGCGCCAGCAGCTCAACTAGCGGGAGAGAGACCCAGTACTTC CASSSTSGRETQYF
TRBJ1-1 TRBV5-4 . . TGTGCCAGCAGCTTTAGAGGGATGGGAGAGGACACTGAAGCTTTCTTT CASSFRGMGEDTEAFF
TRBJ1-1 TRBV2 . . TGTGCCAGCGGAGGGGTTATGAACACTGAAGCTTTCTTT CASGGVMNTEAFF
TRBJ2-7 TRBV4-1 . TRBD1 TGCGCCAGCAGCCATGGAGGGACAGGGACCTACGAGCAGTACTTC CASSHGGTGTYEQYF
TRBJ2-7 TRBV6-1 . TRBD1 TGTGCCAGCAGTGAGCGTGCACAGGGGTTGTACGAGCAGTACTTC CASSERAQGLYEQYF
TRBJ2-5 TRBV11-2 . TRBD2 TGTGCCAGCGGGGGGGGTGGGGAGACCCAGTACTTC CASGGGGETQYF
TRBJ2-5 TRBV4-2 . . TGTGCAGCGAGGGGCGGGGGCGACCAAGAGACCCAGTACTTC CAARGGGDQETQYF
TRBJ2-3 TRBV5-4 . . TGTGCCAGCAGCTGGGGGGATAATACGCAGTATTTT CASSWGDNTQYF
TRBJ1-5 TRBV6-5 . . TGTGCCAGCAGGCCGAGGTATAGCAATCAGCCCCAGCATTTT CASRPRYSNQPQHF
TRBJ1-2 TRBV4-2 . TRBD1 TGTGCCAGCAGCCAAGGTATCGGGACAGCCTATGGCTACACCTTC CASSQGIGTAYGYTF
TRBJ2-1 TRBV9 once TRBD1 TGTGCCAGCAGCACCTGGACAGGGTACAATGAGCAGTTCTTC CASSTWTGYNEQFF
TRBJ1-2 TRBV11-1 . TRBD1 TGTGCCAGCAGCCTCTTGGGGACAGGGGGGAGTTCAGCCTTC CASSLLGTGGSSAF
TRBJ2-5 TRBV2 . . TGTGCCAGCAGTGAAGATCGTGAGACCCAGTACTTC CASSEDRETQYF
TRBJ2-1 TRBV6-5 . . TGTGCCAGCAGGAGGGACTCGTACAATGAGCAGTTCTTC CASRRDSYNEQFF
TRBJ1-4 TRBV6-4 . . TGTGCCAGCAGTGTACGGCGGGGGGAAAAACTGTTTTTT CASSVRRGEKLFF
TRBJ2-5 TRBV11-2 . TRBD1 TGTGCCAGCAGTCGAATGGGACAGGCGGGAAATAGGGAGACCCAGTACTTC CASSRMGQAGNRETQYF
TRBJ2-1 TRBV19 once TRBD1 TGTGCCAGTAGGGACAGGGGCTCCTACAATGAGCAGTTCTTC CASRDRGSYNEQFF
TRBJ1-2 TRBV5-6 . . TGTGCCAGCAGTTCCGACAGCTGGGGTGGCTACACCTTC CASSSDSWGGYTF
TRBJ2-7 TRBV4-3 . . TGCGCCAGCAGCCAAGATCTTGGGCGGGGGCGCTCCTACGAGCAGTACTTC CASSQDLGRGRSYEQYF
TRBJ2-5 TRBV11-3 . . TGTGCCAGCAGCTCGGGAGCTAGTCAGCCCCAGTACTTC CASSSGASQPQYF
TRBJ2-1 TRBV6-5 . . TGTGCCAGCAGTTACGACGAGCGCCCCTACAATGAGCAGTTCTTC CASSYDERPYNEQFF
TRBJ1-1 TRBV5-1 . TRBD1 TGCGCCAGCAGCTTGGCCACAGGGGGTGATAGGAACACTGAAGCTTTCTTT CASSLATGGDRNTEAFF
TRBJ1-2 TRBV7-9 . . TGTGCCAGCAGCTCGGGACCTCGGGGGGATGGCTACACCTTC CASSSGPRGDGYTF
TRBJ2-5 TRBV7-3 . TRBD1 TGTGCCAGCAGCTCCGGGACAGGAGAGACCCAGTACTTC CASSSGTGETQYF
TRBJ2-7 TRBV2 few . TGTGCCAGCTATGACGGGACTGGCGGCTCCTACGAGCAGTACTTC CASYDGTGGSYEQYF
TRBJ2-3 TRBV5-6 . . TGTGCCAGCAGCTTAAGCAGTCGACTAACTAGCACAGATACGCAGTATTTT CASSLSSRLTSTDTQYF
TRBJ2-3 TRBV6-1 . . TGTGCCAGCAGGGATACCCGACTTACCCCCCCGTATTTT CASRDTRLTPPYF
TRBJ2-1 TRBV4-3 . . TGCGCCAGCAGCCAAGCGACTAGCTCCTACAATGAGCAGTTCTTC CASSQATSSYNEQFF
TRBJ2-4 TRBV7-2 . . TGTGCCAGCAGCTTGGGGGACACCCTAAACATTCAGTACTTC CASSLGDTLNIQYF
TRBJ1-6 TRBV30 . . TGTGCCTGGACTACAGTTAATAATTCACCCCTCCACTTT CAWTTVNNSPLHF
TRBJ1-6 TRBV5-6 . . TGTGCCAGCAGCTTGGCGGCAGGGGCCGGATATGATTCACCCCTCCACTTT CASSLAAGAGYDSPLHF
TRBJ1-3 TRBV19 . . TGTGCCAGTACCTCCTGGACAGATGGAAACACCATATATTTT CASTSWTDGNTIYF
TRBJ2-7 TRBV7-6 . . TGTGCCAGCAGCTTAACCTCTAGCTCCTACGAGCAGTACTTC CASSLTSSSYEQYF
TRBJ2-7 TRBV9 . TRBD2 TGTGCCAGCAGCGTAGGGTCGCGGGAGGTCCCACGGCAGCAGTACTTC CASSVGSREVPRQQYF
TRBJ2-5 TRBV5-4 . TRBD2 TGTGCCAGCAGCTCAACTACGATAGGACTAGCGGGAGGGCCTGAGACCCAGTACTTC CASSSTTIGLAGGPETQYF
TRBJ2-3 TRBV14 . TRBD1 TGTGCCAGCAGCCAATACAACAGGGGGGATACGCAGTATTTT CASSQYNRGDTQYF
TRBJ2-1 TRBV19 . TRBD2 TGTGCCAGTAGTACGGGACTAGAAGGCAATGAGCAGTTCTTC CASSTGLEGNEQFF